A selection of T cell receptor beta chains follows, all from one sample in a study of CXCR3-negative and CXCR3-positive naive CD8 T cells. After re-calling the 5' RACE reads, TCRdb lists one entry per CDR3 protein, DNA absent. In total, the table holds around 160,000 distinct CDR3 sequences. Sequenced sample: naive CXCR3+ CD8+ T cells from blood. The receptors were sampled from a human donor in good health. Some clones in this sample may be carry-over from other donors' samples. Both conserved end residues are part of each CDR3.

CDR3: CASSLGVGNQPQHF
J: TRBJ1-5
V: TRBV12-3/TRBV12-4

CDR3: CSANTPGTSTDTQYF
J: TRBJ2-3
V: TRBV20-1

CDR3: CASSPTGGGAGNEQFF
J: TRBJ2-1
V: TRBV12-3/TRBV12-4

CDR3: CASSLSPDLYKGDEQYF
J: TRBJ2-7
V: TRBV3-1

CDR3: CASSEDPLAGATDTQYF
J: TRBJ2-3
V: TRBV11-2

CDR3: CASSQESPGTGGHEQYF
J: TRBJ2-7
V: TRBV4-3

CDR3: CASSFPSNEQFF
J: TRBJ2-1
V: TRBV27

CDR3: CSVVPKGAGTGELFF
J: TRBJ2-2
V: TRBV29-1

CDR3: CAGSWLGAYEQYF
J: TRBJ2-7
V: TRBV7-9

CDR3: CSVYRGTGELFF
J: TRBJ2-2
V: TRBV29-1

CDR3: CASSPDLNYEQYF
J: TRBJ2-7
V: TRBV27

CDR3: CASSSYNFQETQYF
J: TRBJ2-5
V: TRBV5-1